This T cell receptor (beta chain) emerged from a study of CD8+ T cells in alopecia areata. The V and J ends lost 0 bases and 0 bases respectively, with 12 bases between them. This CDR3 is 16 amino acids long. Germline V gives CDR1 SQVTM, CDR2 ANQGSEA. In its sample, this clone was seen a few times. Extracted from the samples, RNA was reverse transcribed into cDNA to serve as the sequencing template. The method was immunoSEQ multiplex PCR; TCRdb's version includes in-frame clones alone and lacks a portion of them. The sample consists of 180,000 or so clones, roughly 60% of them appearing once. The sequencing used CD4+ T cells sorted from blood, collected at week 0. The clonotype was recovered from a human donor with alopecia areata. The chain employs TRBV29-1 and TRBJ1-3, with D possibly matching TRBD1 (5 bases). The CDR3 loop is CSVEDPSGGSGNTIYF. CDR3 nucleotides: TGCAGCGTTGAAGATCCATCCGGGGGCTCTGGAAACACCATATATTTT.